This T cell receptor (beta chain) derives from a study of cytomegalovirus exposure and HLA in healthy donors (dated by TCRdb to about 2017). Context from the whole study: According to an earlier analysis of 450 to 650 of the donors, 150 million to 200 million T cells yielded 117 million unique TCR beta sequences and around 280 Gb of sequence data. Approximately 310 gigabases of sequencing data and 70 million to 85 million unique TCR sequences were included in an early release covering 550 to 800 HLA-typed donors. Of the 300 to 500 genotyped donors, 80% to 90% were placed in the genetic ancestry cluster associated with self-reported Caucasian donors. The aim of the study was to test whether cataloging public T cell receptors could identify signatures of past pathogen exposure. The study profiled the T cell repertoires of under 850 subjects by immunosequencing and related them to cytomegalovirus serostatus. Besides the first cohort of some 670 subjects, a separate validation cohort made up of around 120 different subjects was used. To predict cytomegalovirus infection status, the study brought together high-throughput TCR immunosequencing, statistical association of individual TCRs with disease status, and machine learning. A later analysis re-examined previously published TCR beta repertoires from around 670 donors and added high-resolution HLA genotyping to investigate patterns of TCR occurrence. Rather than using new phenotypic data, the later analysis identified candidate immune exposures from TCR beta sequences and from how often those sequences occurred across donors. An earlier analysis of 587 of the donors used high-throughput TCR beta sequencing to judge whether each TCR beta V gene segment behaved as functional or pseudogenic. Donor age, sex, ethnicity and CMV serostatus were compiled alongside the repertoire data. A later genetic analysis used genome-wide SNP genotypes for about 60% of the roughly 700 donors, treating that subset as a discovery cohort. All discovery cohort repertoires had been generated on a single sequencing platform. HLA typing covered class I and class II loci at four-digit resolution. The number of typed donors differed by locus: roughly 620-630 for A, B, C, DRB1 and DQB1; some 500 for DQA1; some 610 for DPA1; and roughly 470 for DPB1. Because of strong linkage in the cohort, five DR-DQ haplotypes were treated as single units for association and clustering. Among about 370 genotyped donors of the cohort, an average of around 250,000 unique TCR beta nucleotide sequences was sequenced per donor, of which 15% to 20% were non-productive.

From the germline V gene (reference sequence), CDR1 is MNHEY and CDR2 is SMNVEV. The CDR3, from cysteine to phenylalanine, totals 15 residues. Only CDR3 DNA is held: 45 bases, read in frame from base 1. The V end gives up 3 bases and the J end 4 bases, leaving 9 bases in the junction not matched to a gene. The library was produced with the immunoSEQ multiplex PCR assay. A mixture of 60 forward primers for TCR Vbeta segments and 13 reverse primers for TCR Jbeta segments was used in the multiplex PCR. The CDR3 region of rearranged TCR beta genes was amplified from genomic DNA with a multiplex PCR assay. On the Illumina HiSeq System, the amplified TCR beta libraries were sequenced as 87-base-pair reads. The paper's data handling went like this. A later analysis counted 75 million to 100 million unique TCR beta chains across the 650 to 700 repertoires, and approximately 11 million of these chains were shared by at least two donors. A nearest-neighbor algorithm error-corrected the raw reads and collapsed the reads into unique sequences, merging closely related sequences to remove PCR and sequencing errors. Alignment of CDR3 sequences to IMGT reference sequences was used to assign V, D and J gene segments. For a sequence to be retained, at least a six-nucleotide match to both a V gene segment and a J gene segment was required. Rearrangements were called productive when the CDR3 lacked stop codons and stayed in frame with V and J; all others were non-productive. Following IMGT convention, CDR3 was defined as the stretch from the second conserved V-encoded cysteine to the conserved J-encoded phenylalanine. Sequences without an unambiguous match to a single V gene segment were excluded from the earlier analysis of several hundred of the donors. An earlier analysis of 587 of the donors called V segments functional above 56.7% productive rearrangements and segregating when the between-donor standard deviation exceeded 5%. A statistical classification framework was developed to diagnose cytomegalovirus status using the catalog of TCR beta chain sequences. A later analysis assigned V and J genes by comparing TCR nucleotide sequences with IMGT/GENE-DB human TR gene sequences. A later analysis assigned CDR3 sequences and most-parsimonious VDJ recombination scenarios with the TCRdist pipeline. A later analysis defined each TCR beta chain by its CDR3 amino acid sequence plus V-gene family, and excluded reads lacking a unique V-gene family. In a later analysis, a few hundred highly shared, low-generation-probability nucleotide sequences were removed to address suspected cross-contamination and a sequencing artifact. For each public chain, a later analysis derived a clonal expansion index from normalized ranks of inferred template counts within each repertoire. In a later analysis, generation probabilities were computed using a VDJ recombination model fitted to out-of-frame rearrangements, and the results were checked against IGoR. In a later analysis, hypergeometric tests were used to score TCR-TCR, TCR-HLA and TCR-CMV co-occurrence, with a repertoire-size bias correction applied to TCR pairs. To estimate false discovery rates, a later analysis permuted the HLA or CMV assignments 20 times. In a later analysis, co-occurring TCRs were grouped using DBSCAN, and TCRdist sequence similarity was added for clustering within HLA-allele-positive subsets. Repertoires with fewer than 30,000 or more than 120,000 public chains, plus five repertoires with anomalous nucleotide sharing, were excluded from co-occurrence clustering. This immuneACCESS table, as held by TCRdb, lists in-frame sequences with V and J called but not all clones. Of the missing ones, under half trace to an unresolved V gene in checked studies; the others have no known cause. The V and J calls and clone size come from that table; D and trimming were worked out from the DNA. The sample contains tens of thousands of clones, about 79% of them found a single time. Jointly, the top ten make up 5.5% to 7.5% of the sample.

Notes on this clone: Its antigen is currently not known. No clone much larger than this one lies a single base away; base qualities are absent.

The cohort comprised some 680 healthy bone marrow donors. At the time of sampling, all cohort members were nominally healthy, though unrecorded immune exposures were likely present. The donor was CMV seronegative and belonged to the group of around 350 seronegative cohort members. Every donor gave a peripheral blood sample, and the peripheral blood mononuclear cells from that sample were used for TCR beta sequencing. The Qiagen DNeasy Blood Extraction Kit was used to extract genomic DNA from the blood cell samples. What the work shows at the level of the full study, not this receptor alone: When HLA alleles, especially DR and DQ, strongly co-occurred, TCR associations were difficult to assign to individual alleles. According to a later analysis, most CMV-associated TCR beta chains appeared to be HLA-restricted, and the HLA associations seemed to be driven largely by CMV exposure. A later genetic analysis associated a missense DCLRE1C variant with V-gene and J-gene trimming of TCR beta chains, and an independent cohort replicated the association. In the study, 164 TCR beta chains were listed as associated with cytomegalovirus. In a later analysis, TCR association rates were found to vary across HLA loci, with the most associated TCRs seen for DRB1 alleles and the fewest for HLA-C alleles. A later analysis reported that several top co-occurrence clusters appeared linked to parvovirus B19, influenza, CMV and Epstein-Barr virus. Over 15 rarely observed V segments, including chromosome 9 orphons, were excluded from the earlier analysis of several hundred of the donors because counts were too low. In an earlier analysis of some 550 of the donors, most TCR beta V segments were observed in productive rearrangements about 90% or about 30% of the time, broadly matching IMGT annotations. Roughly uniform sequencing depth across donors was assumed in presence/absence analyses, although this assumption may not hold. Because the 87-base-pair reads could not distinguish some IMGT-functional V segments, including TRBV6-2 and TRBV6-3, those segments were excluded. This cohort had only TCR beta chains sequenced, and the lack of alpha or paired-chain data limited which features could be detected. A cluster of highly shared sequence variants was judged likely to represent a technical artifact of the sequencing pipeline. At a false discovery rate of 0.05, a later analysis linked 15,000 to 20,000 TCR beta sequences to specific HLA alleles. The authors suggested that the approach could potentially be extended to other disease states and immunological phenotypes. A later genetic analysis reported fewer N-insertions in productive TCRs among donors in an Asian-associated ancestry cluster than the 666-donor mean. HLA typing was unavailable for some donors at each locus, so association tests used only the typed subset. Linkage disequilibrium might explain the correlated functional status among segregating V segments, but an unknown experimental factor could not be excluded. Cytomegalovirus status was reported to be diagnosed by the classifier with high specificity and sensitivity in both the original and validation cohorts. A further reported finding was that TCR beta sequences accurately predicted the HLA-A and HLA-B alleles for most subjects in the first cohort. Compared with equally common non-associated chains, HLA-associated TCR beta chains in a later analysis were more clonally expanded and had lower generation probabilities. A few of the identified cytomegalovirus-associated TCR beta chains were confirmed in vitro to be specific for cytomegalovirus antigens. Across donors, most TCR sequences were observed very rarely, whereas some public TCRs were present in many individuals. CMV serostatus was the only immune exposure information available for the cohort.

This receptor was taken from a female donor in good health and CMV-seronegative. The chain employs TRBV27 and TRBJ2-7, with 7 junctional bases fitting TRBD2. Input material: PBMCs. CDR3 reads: CASSFYAGEGYEQYF. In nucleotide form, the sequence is TGTGCCAGCAGTTTCTACGCGGGAGAGGGTTACGAGCAGTACTTC.